The 12 T cell receptor beta chains below come from one sample, sequenced in a study of blood T cells in healthy people across ages. The authors ran a second PCR of about 7 to 11 cycles using a sample-barcoded 5' primer and a J-beta primer mix. TCRdb reprocessed the 5' RACE reads via MiXCR and lists one record per CDR3 protein. The sample lists more than 900,000 distinct CDR3 sequences, roughly 29% seen once, with 10% in the top ten. This sample also appeared in a second study, on T cells of mothers and their children.

Sequenced: blood. All receptors derive from a woman between 35 and 50 years old in good health.

This clonotype was seen only a few times. The chain recombines TRBV29-1 with TRBJ1-1; 8 nucleotides line up with TRBD1. The CDR3 contains 13 residues. In germline, CDR1 is SQVTM, CDR2 ANQGSEA. The V and J ends lost 7 bases and 8 bases, in that order; junction bases with no gene match: 12. CDR3 nucleotide sequence: TGCAGCGCCCGGACAGGGAGGGGGGTAGAAGCTTTCTTT. Translated, it gives CSARTGRGVEAFF.

This clonotype appeared a few times. This rearrangement joins TRBV12-3 or TRBV12-4 to TRBJ1-1; no definite D call. Trimming left V 3 bases short and J 3 bases short, with 5 bases between. This CDR3 is built from 12 residues. The CDR3, as DNA: TGTGCCAGCAGTTTGTCGTACACTGAAGCTTTCTTT. Amino acid sequence: CASSLSYTEAFF.

The rearrangement uses TRBV5-1 and TRBJ2-5; 8 nucleotides agree with TRBD2. The trim removed 7 bases at V and 5 bases at J, leaving 16 bases unmatched. CDR1 and CDR2 (germline): SGHRS, YFSETQ. The CDR3 consists of 16 residues. Here the CDR3 DNA reads TGCGCCAGCCGATCCTTAGCGGGGCTCAAGGGGGAGACCCAGTACTTC. Translation gives CASRSLAGLKGETQYF. The full variable domain, completed using reference TRBV5-1 and TRBJ2-5, is KAGVTQTPRYLIKTRGQQVTLSCSPISGHRSVSWYQQTPGQGLQFLFEYFSETQRNKGNFPGRFSGRQFSNSRSEMNVSTLELGDSALYLCASRSLAGLKGETQYFGPGTRLLVL.

This clonotype occurred a few times. The chain joins TRBV3-1 to TRBJ2-5; the D gene is possibly TRBD1 (6 bases). The CDR3 length is 16 residues. CDR1 and CDR2 (germline): LGHDT, YNNKEL (reference sequence). V was clipped by 5 bases and J by 0 bases, with 16 bases between them. The CDR3 protein is CASSDDPGTHQETQYF. For the CDR3, the DNA is TGTGCCAGCAGCGATGATCCCGGGACACACCAAGAGACCCAGTACTTC.

On this clonotype: A read error may account for a junction end that differs from germline. The V gene is TRBV7-2, the J gene TRBJ2-4, with 7 bases that match TRBD1. This CDR3 is 16 amino acids long. Germline V gene data show CDR1 as SGHTA and CDR2 as FQGNSA. The CDR3 DNA reads TGTGCCAACAGCATCGCTTTTACAGGGGTACGGGGCATTCAGTACTTC. Translated, it gives CANSIAFTGVRGIQYF. The whole variable domain, filled in from reference TRBV7-2 and TRBJ2-4, reads GAGVSQSPSNKVTEKGKDVELRCDPISGHTALYWYRQSLGQGLEFLIYFQGNSAPDKSGLPSDRFSAERTGGSVSTLTIQRTQQEDSAVYLCANSIAFTGVRGIQYFGAGTRLSVL.

The chain employs TRBV7-9 and TRBJ1-3; D gene uncertain. Germline CDR1 and CDR2: SEHNR and FQNEAQ (reference sequence). The CDR3 sequence is 15 residues long. V shed 3 bases and J shed 0 bases, with 9 bases lying between them. Here the CDR3 DNA reads TGTGCCAGCAGCTTGAGCAGGAGCTCTGGAAACACCATATATTTT. Protein product: CASSLSRSSGNTIYF.

This clonotype was seen a few times. V is TRBV14 and J is TRBJ2-1; 9 bases agree with TRBD1. Germline CDR1 SGHDN, CDR2 FVKESK. V dropped 0 bases and J dropped 6; count of bases not matched to a gene: 12. There are 18 residues in the CDR3. CDR3: CASSQDLVSGTGSNEQFF. In nucleotides, the CDR3 is TGTGCCAGCAGCCAAGATCTCGTGAGCGGGACAGGGAGCAATGAGCAGTTCTTC.

The chain uses TRBV5-1 and TRBJ1-5, with D perhaps TRBD1 (6 bases). Germline assignment: CDR1 SGHRS and CDR2 YFSETQ. The germline V and J ends were trimmed by 2 bases and 5 bases, with 11 bases remaining between them. This CDR3 contains 14 residues. CDR3 coding DNA: TGCGCCAGCAGCTTAACAGGGATGGATCAGCCCCAGCATTTT. It translates to CASSLTGMDQPQHF.

Of note for this clonotype: Possible read error: a much larger clone is one base away. The chain is built from TRBV29-1 and TRBJ2-1, with TRBD1 matching 8 bases. The CDR3 is made up of 14 amino acids. Germline CDR1 reads SQVTM; CDR2 reads ANQGSEA. CDR3 DNA sequence: TGCAGCGTCCCGCGGACAGGGCTGGTCAATGTGCAGTTCTTC. Protein: CSVPRTGLVNVQFF.

This clonotype occurred many times. The rearrangement uses TRBV27 and TRBJ2-7, with D perhaps matching TRBD1 (6 bases). The CDR3 consists of 13 residues. Germline lookup yields CDR1 MNHEY and CDR2 SMNVEV (reference sequence). V was shortened by 6 bases and J by 3 bases, with 12 bases between the two germline ends. CDR3 protein: CASSRGQYYEQYF. The CDR3 DNA follows: TGTGCCAGCAGCCGTGGACAGTACTACGAGCAGTACTTC.

This clonotype was observed a handful of times. The junction does not match germline at one end; this may be a read error. The rearrangement links TRBV15 to TRBJ2-6; 9 bases match TRBD1. From germline, CDR1 is LNHNV and CDR2 YYDKDF (reference sequence). The CDR3 has 17 amino acids. In DNA form, the CDR3 reads TGTGCCACCAGCAGCGAGGGACAGGGTCATGGGGCCAACGTCCGGACTTTC. Its translation: CATSSEGQGHGANVRTF. Full variable domain (missing parts from reference TRBV15 and TRBJ2-6): DAMVIQNPRYQVTQFGKPVTLSCSQTLNHNVMYWYQQKSSQAPKLLFHYYDKDFNNEADTPDNFQSRRPNTSFCFLDIRSPGLGDTAMYLCATSSEGQGHGANVRTFGAGSRLTVL.

This clonotype was counted ten times or more. CDR3: CASSLTLSGPQGEQFF. CDR3 DNA sequence: TGCGCCAGCAGCTTGACGTTGAGTGGACCTCAAGGGGAGCAGTTCTTC. The rearrangement uses TRBV5-1 and TRBJ2-1, with D hard to call. This CDR3 region has 16 residues. Germline CDR1 SGHRS, CDR2 YFSETQ. V lost 1 base to trimming and J lost 10 bases, with 21 bases between them. Full variable domain (outside the CDR3, taken from reference TRBV5-1 and TRBJ2-1): KAGVTQTPRYLIKTRGQQVTLSCSPISGHRSVSWYQQTPGQGLQFLFEYFSETQRNKGNFPGRFSGRQFSNSRSEMNVSTLELGDSALYLCASSLTLSGPQGEQFFGPGTRLTVL.